The present entry profiles one T cell receptor beta chain with its context. Its target is not known. Clones were sequenced by immunoSEQ multiplex PCR, and TCRdb holds only the in-frame ones, with some missing. Counted here are approximately 26,000 clones, more than 60% occurring once; the ten biggest clones make up 0.68%. These data are taken from a study of memory CD4+ T cells and cytomegalovirus serostatus. At the level of the study: Healthy Belgian adult donors included under ten CMV-positive and more than 20 CMV-negative people.

Germline V gene data show CDR1 as SQVTM and CDR2 as ANQGSEA. The V gene end was trimmed by 4 bases and the J gene end by 4 bases; junction bases not matched to a gene: 11. The CDR3 runs 15 residues. Study findings and constraints: Suggested: most of the CMV-linked TCR signature lies in CD4+ memory cells.

The sort gate was single viable CD3+CD4+CD8-CD45RO+ cells for memory CD4+ T cells. The sequence came from an adult in good health and CMV-seronegative. The sequenced sample was memory CD4+ T cells from blood. The chain combines TRBV29-1 with TRBJ2-7; TRBD2 aligns across 9 bases. CDR3 in amino acids: CSVGFSAGGLYEQYF. Here the CDR3 DNA reads TGCAGCGTTGGGTTCTCAGCGGGGGGATTATACGAGCAGTACTTC.